The rows below give T cell receptor beta chains drawn from one sample of a study of blood T cell repertoires in COVID-19. TCRdb's table, derived via immunoSEQ multiplex PCR, lists solely in-frame clones and lacks some. The sample lists some 97,000 clones, less than 95% seen once, with around 5.1% in the top ten. The specimen sequenced was peripheral blood. Source of these receptors: a man between 45 and 60 years old with acute or convalescent COVID-19. CDR3s include the opening cysteine and the closing phenylalanine or tryptophan. The D gene is left open where the match is weak. Expanded clones get a size class; other rows say once, few or many, or leave the size out.

CDR3aa: CASSLPRTGGVAGELFF; CDR3nt: TGTGCCAGCAGCTTGCCCAGGACAGGGGGCGTAGCCGGGGAGCTGTTTTTT; j_gene: TRBJ2-2; d_gene: TRBD1; abundance: .; v_gene: TRBV5-4
CDR3aa: CASTPSAGDTDTQYF; CDR3nt: TGTGCCAGCACTCCCAGCGCGGGAGACACAGATACGCAGTATTTT; j_gene: TRBJ2-3; d_gene: TRBD2; abundance: .; v_gene: TRBV9
CDR3aa: CATSDPTRQGGAGELFF; CDR3nt: TGTGCCACCAGTGATCCAACCCGGCAGGGGGGCGCCGGGGAGCTGTTTTTT; j_gene: TRBJ2-2; d_gene: .; abundance: once; v_gene: TRBV24-1
CDR3aa: CASSLRTGTGRTTEAFF; CDR3nt: TGTGCCAGCAGCCTACGGACCGGGACAGGGAGGACCACTGAAGCTTTCTTT; j_gene: TRBJ1-1; d_gene: TRBD1; abundance: few; v_gene: TRBV7-8
CDR3aa: CASRGTSGSSYNEQFF; CDR3nt: TGCGCCAGCAGGGGGACTAGCGGGAGCTCCTACAATGAGCAGTTCTTC; j_gene: TRBJ2-1; d_gene: TRBD2; abundance: once; v_gene: TRBV10-2
CDR3aa: CASSPATGAVQPQHF; CDR3nt: TGTGCCAGTAGTCCGGCGACAGGGGCCGTTCAGCCCCAGCATTTT; j_gene: TRBJ1-5; d_gene: TRBD1; abundance: once; v_gene: TRBV19
CDR3aa: CASSFGELLNEQFF; CDR3nt: TGTGCCAGCAGCTTCGGGGAGCTTTTGAATGAGCAGTTCTTC; j_gene: TRBJ2-1; d_gene: .; abundance: .; v_gene: TRBV7-8
CDR3aa: CASSLTNTNTEAFF; CDR3nt: TGTGCCAGCAGCCTGACAAATACCAACACTGAAGCTTTCTTT; j_gene: TRBJ1-1; d_gene: .; abundance: .; v_gene: TRBV11-3
CDR3aa: CAFTGQGGEKLFF; CDR3nt: TGTGCCTTCACGGGACAGGGAGGGGAAAAACTGTTTTTT; j_gene: TRBJ1-4; d_gene: TRBD1; abundance: .; v_gene: TRBV30
CDR3aa: CASSLFLGGEQYF; CDR3nt: TGTGCCAGCAGTTTATTTCTGGGGGGCGAGCAGTACTTC; j_gene: TRBJ2-7; d_gene: .; abundance: .; v_gene: TRBV27
CDR3aa: CASSLAGTVVGYTF; CDR3nt: TGTGCCAGCAGCCTAGCCGGGACAGTAGTTGGCTACACCTTC; j_gene: TRBJ1-2; d_gene: TRBD1; abundance: .; v_gene: TRBV7-2
CDR3aa: CASSRPLREQYF; CDR3nt: TGTGCCAGCAGCCGCCCACTTCGGGAGCAGTACTTC; j_gene: TRBJ2-7; d_gene: .; abundance: .; v_gene: TRBV14
CDR3aa: CASSLGGGSYNEQFF; CDR3nt: TGTGCCAGCAGCTTAGGCGGTGGCTCCTACAATGAGCAGTTCTTC; j_gene: TRBJ2-1; d_gene: .; abundance: .; v_gene: TRBV11-2
CDR3aa: CASSGASGRTTDNEQFF; CDR3nt: TGTGCCAGCAGCGGCGCTAGCGGGAGAACCACTGACAATGAGCAGTTCTTC; j_gene: TRBJ2-1; d_gene: TRBD2; abundance: .; v_gene: TRBV5-5
CDR3aa: CASSLGLVGNEQFF; CDR3nt: TGTGCCAGCAGCTTAGGCCTAGTCGGCAATGAGCAGTTCTTC; j_gene: TRBJ2-1; d_gene: .; abundance: .; v_gene: TRBV7-8
CDR3aa: CASSYQEVTDTGELFF; CDR3nt: TGTGCCAGCAGTTATCAGGAGGTCACGGACACCGGGGAGCTGTTTTTT; j_gene: TRBJ2-2; d_gene: .; abundance: once; v_gene: TRBV6-5
CDR3aa: CASTVTSGGSDNEQFF; CDR3nt: TGCGCCAGCACCGTGACTAGCGGGGGCTCCGACAATGAGCAGTTCTTC; j_gene: TRBJ2-1; d_gene: TRBD2; abundance: .; v_gene: TRBV10-2
CDR3aa: CASSLRTGSFNTEAFF; CDR3nt: TGTGCCAGCAGTTTAAGGACAGGGAGTTTTAACACTGAAGCTTTCTTT; j_gene: TRBJ1-1; d_gene: TRBD1; abundance: .; v_gene: TRBV27
CDR3aa: CASSDTSASTDTQYF; CDR3nt: TGTGCCAGCAGTGACACTAGCGCTAGCACAGATACGCAGTATTTT; j_gene: TRBJ2-3; d_gene: TRBD2; abundance: once; v_gene: TRBV6-4